This TCR beta chain was documented in a study of early stage breast cancer tumors. Worth noting for this clone: Antigen specificity is unknown.

Each sample had two DNA replicates, 0.5 ug blood or roughly 1.4 ug tissue. Measured with immunoSEQ multiplex PCR; TCRdb has only the in-frame clones, and not every one. This table holds almost 55,000 clones, about 90% found once. The study, taken as a whole, reports: Tumors had around 2.3-fold higher T cell density than normal breast. Commonly generated sequences made up most enriched TCRB sequences shared between patients.

Trimming cost V 4 bases and J 5 bases; bases outside gene matches: 9. This CDR3 has 16 residues. Germline CDR1 is KGHSH and CDR2 is LQKENI. What was sequenced was blood. The chain couples TRBV18 to TRBJ2-2, with TRBD2 matching over 8 bases. The TCR sequence derives from a person aged 65-85 years with breast cancer. The chain's CDR3 is CASSRGQQRETGELFF. CDR3 nucleotide sequence: TGTGCCAGCTCACGGGGTCAGCAGCGGGAGACCGGGGAGCTGTTTTTT.